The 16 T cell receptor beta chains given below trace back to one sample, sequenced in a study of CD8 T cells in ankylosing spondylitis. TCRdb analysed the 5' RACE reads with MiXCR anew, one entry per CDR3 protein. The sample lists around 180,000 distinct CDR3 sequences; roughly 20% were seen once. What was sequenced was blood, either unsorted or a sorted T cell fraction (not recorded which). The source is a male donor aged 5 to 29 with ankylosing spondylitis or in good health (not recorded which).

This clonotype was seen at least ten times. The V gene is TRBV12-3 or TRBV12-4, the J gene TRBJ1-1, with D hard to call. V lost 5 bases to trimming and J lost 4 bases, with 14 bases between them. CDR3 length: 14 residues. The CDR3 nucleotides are TGTGCCAGCAGTCGAAACCTATTGGGCACTGAAGCTTTCTTT. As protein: CASSRNLLGTEAFF.

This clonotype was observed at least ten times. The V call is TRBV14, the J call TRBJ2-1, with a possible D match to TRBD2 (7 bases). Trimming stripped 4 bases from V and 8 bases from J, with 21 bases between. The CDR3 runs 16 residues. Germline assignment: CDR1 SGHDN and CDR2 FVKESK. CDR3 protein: CASSPAAGLKGDEQFF. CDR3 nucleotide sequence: TGTGCCAGCAGCCCCGCAGCGGGACTTAAGGGGGATGAGCAGTTCTTC. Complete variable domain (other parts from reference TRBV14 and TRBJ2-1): EAGVTQFPSHSVIEKGQTVTLRCDPISGHDNLYWYRRVMGKEIKFLLHFVKESKQDESGMPNNRFLAERTGGTYSTLKVQPAELEDSGVYFCASSPAAGLKGDEQFFGPGTRLTVL.

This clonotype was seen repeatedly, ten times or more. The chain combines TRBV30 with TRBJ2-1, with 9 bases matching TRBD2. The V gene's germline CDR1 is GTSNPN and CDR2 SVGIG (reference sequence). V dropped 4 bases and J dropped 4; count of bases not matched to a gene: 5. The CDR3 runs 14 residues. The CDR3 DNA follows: TGTGCCTGGACTAGCGGGGACCCTTACAATGAGCAGTTCTTC. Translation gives CAWTSGDPYNEQFF.

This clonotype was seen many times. The CDR3 DNA reads TGTGCCAGCAGTTACGTGTCAGCCATCGATCAGCCCCAGCATTTT. Protein sequence: CASSYVSAIDQPQHF. The chain couples TRBV6-2 or TRBV6-3 to TRBJ1-5; D gene uncertain. This CDR3 contains 15 residues. Germline V gives CDR1 MNHEY, CDR2 SVGEGT. V gave up 2 bases and J gave up 5 bases, with 13 bases separating them.

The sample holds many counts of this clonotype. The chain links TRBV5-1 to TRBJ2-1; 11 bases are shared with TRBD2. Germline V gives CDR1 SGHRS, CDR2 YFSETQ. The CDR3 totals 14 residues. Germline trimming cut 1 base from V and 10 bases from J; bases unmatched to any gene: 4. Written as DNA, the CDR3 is TGCGCCAGCAGCTTGACTAGCGGGAGTCACGAGCAGTTCTTC. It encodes CASSLTSGSHEQFF. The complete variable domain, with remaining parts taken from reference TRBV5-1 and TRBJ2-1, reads KAGVTQTPRYLIKTRGQQVTLSCSPISGHRSVSWYQQTPGQGLQFLFEYFSETQRNKGNFPGRFSGRQFSNSRSEMNVSTLELGDSALYLCASSLTSGSHEQFFGPGTRLTVL.

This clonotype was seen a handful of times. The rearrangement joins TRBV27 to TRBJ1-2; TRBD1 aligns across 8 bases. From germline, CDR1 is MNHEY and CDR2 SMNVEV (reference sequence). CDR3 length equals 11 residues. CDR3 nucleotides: TGTGCTCTGACAGGGGAGAATGGCTACACCTTC. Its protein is CALTGENGYTF.

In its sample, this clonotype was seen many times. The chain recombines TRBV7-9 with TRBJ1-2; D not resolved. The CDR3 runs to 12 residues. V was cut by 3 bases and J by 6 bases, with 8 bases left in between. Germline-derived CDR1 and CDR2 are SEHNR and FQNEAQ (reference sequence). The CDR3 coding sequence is TGTGCCAGCAGCTTTTCAGGAGATGGCTACACCTTC. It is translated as CASSFSGDGYTF.

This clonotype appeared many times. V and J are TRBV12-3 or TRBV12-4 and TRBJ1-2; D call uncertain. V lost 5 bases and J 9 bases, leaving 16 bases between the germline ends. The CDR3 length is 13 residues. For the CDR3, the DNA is TGTGCCAGCAGTCAAAGGCCAACCTCTCGCTACACCTTC. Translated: CASSQRPTSRYTF.

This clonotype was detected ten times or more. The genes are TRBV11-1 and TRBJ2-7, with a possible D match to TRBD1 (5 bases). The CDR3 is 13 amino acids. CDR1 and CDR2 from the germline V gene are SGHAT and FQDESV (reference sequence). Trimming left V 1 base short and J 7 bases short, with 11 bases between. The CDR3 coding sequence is TGTGCCAGCAGCTTAGAGGACAACCAAGAGCAGTACTTC. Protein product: CASSLEDNQEQYF. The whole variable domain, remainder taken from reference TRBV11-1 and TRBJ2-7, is EAEVAQSPRYKITEKSQAVAFWCDPISGHATLYWYRQILGQGPELLVQFQDESVVDDSQLPKDRFSAERLKGVDSTLKIQPAELGDSAMYLCASSLEDNQEQYFGPGTRLTVT.

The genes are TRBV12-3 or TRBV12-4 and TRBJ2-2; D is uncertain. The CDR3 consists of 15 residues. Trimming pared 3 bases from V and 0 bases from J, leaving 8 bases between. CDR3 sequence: CASSLSTANTGELFF. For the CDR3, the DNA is TGTGCCAGCAGTTTGAGTACTGCGAACACCGGGGAGCTGTTTTTT.

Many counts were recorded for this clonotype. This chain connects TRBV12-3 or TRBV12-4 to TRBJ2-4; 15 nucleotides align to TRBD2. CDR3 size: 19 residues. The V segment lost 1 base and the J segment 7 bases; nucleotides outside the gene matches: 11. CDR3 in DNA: TGTGCCAGCAGTTTAGATTCGGATGGGACTAGCGGGAGGAGGAACATTCAGTACTTC. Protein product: CASSLDSDGTSGRRNIQYF.

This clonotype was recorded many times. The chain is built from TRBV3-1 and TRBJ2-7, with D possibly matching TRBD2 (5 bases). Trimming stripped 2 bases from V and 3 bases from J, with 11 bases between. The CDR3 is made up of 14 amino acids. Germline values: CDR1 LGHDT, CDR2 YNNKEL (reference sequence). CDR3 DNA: TGTGCCAGCAGCCAAACTAAAGGAGGCTACGAGCAGTACTTC. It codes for CASSQTKGGYEQYF.

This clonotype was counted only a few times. The CDR3 nucleotides read TGCAGCGTTCGCGGGTCCTACGAGCAGTACTTC. It is translated as CSVRGSYEQYF. The genes are TRBV29-1 and TRBJ2-7; a weak D match, TRBD2 (5 bases). Germline lookup yields CDR1 SQVTM and CDR2 ANQGSEA. This CDR3 is 11 amino acids long. Trimming removed 5 bases from V and 1 base from J, with 6 bases in between.

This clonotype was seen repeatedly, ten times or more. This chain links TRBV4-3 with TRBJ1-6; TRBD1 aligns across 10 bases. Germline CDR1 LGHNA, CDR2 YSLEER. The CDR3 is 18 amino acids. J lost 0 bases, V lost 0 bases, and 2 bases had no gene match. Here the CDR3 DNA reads TGCGCCAGCAGCCAAGAGGGACAGGGGAGCTCCTATAATTCACCCCTCCACTTT. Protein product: CASSQEGQGSSYNSPLHF.

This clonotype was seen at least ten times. In DNA form, the CDR3 reads TGTGCCAGCAGCTTACGTATAGCGGGACGGGAGACCCAGTACTTC. Encoded protein: CASSLRIAGRETQYF. This rearrangement joins TRBV11-2 to TRBJ2-5; 8 nucleotides line up with TRBD2. V gave up 2 bases and J gave up 5 bases; unmatched junction bases: 7. This CDR3 has 15 residues. The germline V gene has CDR1 SGHAT and CDR2 FQNNGV. The full variable domain, with the rest looked up from reference TRBV11-2 and TRBJ2-5, is EAGVAQSPRYKIIEKRQSVAFWCNPISGHATLYWYQQILGQGPKLLIQFQNNGVVDDSQLPKDRFSAERLKGVDSTLKIQPAKLEDSAVYLCASSLRIAGRETQYFGPGTRLLVL.

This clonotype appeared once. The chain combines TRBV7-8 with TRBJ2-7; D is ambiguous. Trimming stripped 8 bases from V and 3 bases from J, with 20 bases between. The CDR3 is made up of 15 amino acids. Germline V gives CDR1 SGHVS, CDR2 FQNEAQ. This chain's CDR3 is CASCIIREDCYEQYF. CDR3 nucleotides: TGTGCCAGCTGCATTATTAGGGAAGACTGCTACGAGCAGTACTTC.